These 6 T cell receptor beta chains came from one sample sequenced in a study of identical twins' blood T cells. TCRdb analysed the 5' RACE reads with MiXCR anew, one entry per CDR3 protein. The sample carries 350,000 to 400,000 distinct CDR3 sequences, roughly 30% recorded once. The specimen sequenced was PBMCs. The source of these receptors is a woman aged 18-50 years in good health.

This clonotype was picked up a small number of times. This chain connects TRBV29-1 to TRBJ2-3; D is unclear. Trimming cost V 4 bases and J 2 bases, with 10 bases left between them. The CDR3 is made up of 13 amino acids. The germline V gene encodes CDR1 SQVTM and CDR2 ANQGSEA. The CDR3 nucleotides read TGCAGCGTTGGTTACAGAACCACAGATACGCAGTATTTT. Translating gives CSVGYRTTDTQYF.

The J gene is TRBJ1-2, the V gene TRBV5-1, with 8 bases identical to TRBD1. Germline V gene data show CDR1 as SGHRS and CDR2 as YFSETQ. V trimming: 0 bases; J trimming: 5 bases; junction bases outside the gene matches: 3. The length of the CDR3 is 14 residues. The chain's CDR3 is CASSLAGGAYGYTF. CDR3 nucleotides: TGCGCCAGCAGCTTGGCAGGGGGCGCGTATGGCTACACCTTC.

Comments on this clonotype: A much larger clonotype is one base distant, so this may be a read error. The rearrangement joins TRBV29-1 to TRBJ1-5; D unresolved. CDR1 is SQVTM and CDR2 is ANQGSEA in the germline V gene. The length of the CDR3 is 14 residues. The V end lost 7 bases, the J end lost 0 bases, and 13 bases lay between the germline ends. DNA for the CDR3: TGCAGCGCTACTACAAGCTGTAGCAATCAGCCCCAGCATTTT. Encoded protein: CSATTSCSNQPQHF.

The chain links TRBV6-5 to TRBJ1-2, with D possibly being TRBD1 (6 bases). The V end was cut by 7 bases, the J end by 8 bases, with 17 bases between. Germline V lookup: CDR1 MNHEY, CDR2 SVGAGI. The CDR3 has 13 amino acids. In DNA, the CDR3 is TGTGCCAGCACCACATTAGGGGGGTACGGCTACACCTTC. This translates into CASTTLGGYGYTF.

The chain joins TRBV29-1 to TRBJ1-1; D call uncertain. CDR1 and CDR2 from the germline V gene are SQVTM and ANQGSEA. V was pared by 6 bases and J by 2 bases, with 13 bases between. The CDR3 contains 13 residues. CDR3: CSVTPGVNTEAFF. As DNA, the CDR3 is TGCAGCGTGACCCCCGGGGTAAACACTGAAGCTTTCTTT.

Notes on this clonotype: A read error is possible here, since a much larger clone lies one base away. This sequence joins TRBV2 and TRBJ1-1; 8 bases are shared with TRBD1. The CDR3 contains 13 residues. The J segment lost 8 bases and the V segment lost 5 bases, leaving 7 bases of the junction unmatched. Germline CDR1 SNHLY, CDR2 FYNNEI. CDR3 loop: CASSYLRTGEAFF. For the CDR3, the DNA is TGTGCCAGCAGTTACCTCCGGACAGGGGAAGCTTTCTTT.